The clone carrying this TCR beta chain was observed a handful of times. These data belong to a study of T cells after yellow fever vaccination. Study as a whole: Researchers used SMART-Seq v4 Ultra Low Input to prepare fractions that had low cell numbers.

CDR3 size: 10 residues. Looked up from germline, CDR1 is SNHLY and CDR2 is FYNNEI. V lost 8 bases, J lost 6 bases, and 4 bases lay in between. 5'RACE template switching generated TCR cDNA, adding a universal primer site and UMIs. TCRdb fed the 5' RACE reads into MiXCR, producing one record per CDR3 protein. The sample holds fewer than 500,000 distinct CDR3 sequences, around 19% seen once. The input for sequencing was PBMCs, taken before the yellow fever booster vaccination. This chain uses TRBV2 with TRBJ2-2; D remains unclear. The sequence derives from a young man who received the YFV17D yellow fever vaccine. The CDR3 spells CASGAGELFF. CDR3 bases: TGTGCCAGCGGTGCCGGGGAGCTGTTTTTT. The full variable domain, in which reference TRBV2 and TRBJ2-2 provide the parts outside the CDR3, is EPEVTQTPSHQVTQMGQEVILRCVPISNHLYFYWYRQILGQKVEFLVSFYNNEISEKSEIFDDQFSVERPDGSNFTLKIRSTKLEDSAMYFCASGAGELFFGEGSRLTVL.